Listed here are 5 T cell receptor beta chains from one sample, sequenced in a study of control samples from healthy donors and cancer patients. Profiled with immunoSEQ multiplex PCR; TCRdb holds only in-frame clones, not every one. The repertoire holds roughly 150,000 clones, with around 90% as singletons. The sample comprised blood. These receptors all stem from a woman aged 25 to 39 in good health.

The genes are TRBV4-2 and TRBJ2-7; D is perhaps TRBD1 or TRBD2 (5 bases each). This CDR3 contains 15 residues. Deletions cut 0 bases from V and 5 bases from J, with 14 bases between. In germline, CDR1 is LGHNA, CDR2 YNFKEQ. The CDR3 DNA follows: TGTGCCAGCAGCCAAGATCCTGATCAGGGACACGAGCAGTACTTC. Its protein is CASSQDPDQGHEQYF.

V and J are TRBV14 and TRBJ1-4, with D possibly TRBD1 on 5 matching bases. The germline V and J ends were trimmed by 3 bases and 0 bases, with 8 bases remaining between them. Germline V gene lookup returns CDR1 SGHDN and CDR2 FVKESK. The CDR3 runs to 15 residues. The CDR3 here is CASSHMGATNEKLFF. The CDR3 nucleotides are TGTGCCAGCAGCCATATGGGGGCAACTAATGAAAAACTGTTTTTT.

This clone was recorded once. This sequence joins TRBV27 and TRBJ2-7, with TRBD2 matching over 8 bases. The CDR3 is made up of 18 amino acids. Germline V gives CDR1 MNHEY, CDR2 SMNVEV (reference sequence). V shed 4 bases, J shed 3 bases, and the junction held 17 bases outside the gene matches. CDR3 nucleotide sequence: TGTGCCAGCAGTTCTCCCGAAGCGGGAGTTTCTCCGCACTACGAGCAGTACTTC. This translates into CASSSPEAGVSPHYEQYF.

This rearrangement joins TRBV4-3 to TRBJ2-1; a weak D match, TRBD2 (6 bases). This CDR3 is built from 14 residues. Germline-derived CDR1 and CDR2 are LGHNA and YSLEER. V was pared by 1 base and J by 10 bases, with 14 bases between. The CDR3 protein is CASSQALMAGEQFF. In DNA form, the CDR3 reads TGCGCCAGCAGCCAAGCCCTCATGGCGGGAGAGCAGTTCTTC.

The chain couples TRBV6-5 to TRBJ1-1; D perhaps matches TRBD1 (6 bases). Germline CDR1 is MNHEY and CDR2 is SVGAGI. CDR3 length: 16 amino acids. V dropped 0 bases and J dropped 0 bases, with 11 bases sitting between them. CDR3 residues: CASSYSPGQLNTEAFF. The CDR3 DNA is TGTGCCAGCAGTTACTCTCCCGGACAGTTGAACACTGAAGCTTTCTTT.